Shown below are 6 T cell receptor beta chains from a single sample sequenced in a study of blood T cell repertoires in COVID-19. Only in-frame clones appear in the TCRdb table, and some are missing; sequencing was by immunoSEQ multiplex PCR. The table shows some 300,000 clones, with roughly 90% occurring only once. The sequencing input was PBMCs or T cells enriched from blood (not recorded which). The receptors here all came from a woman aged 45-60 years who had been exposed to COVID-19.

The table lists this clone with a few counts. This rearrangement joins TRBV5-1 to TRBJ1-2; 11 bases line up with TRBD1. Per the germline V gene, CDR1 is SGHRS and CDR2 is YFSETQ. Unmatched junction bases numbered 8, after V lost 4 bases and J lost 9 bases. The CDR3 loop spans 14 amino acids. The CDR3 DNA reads TGCGCCAGCAGCCGGACAGGGGGCGCCTTGAGCTACACCTTC. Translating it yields CASSRTGGALSYTF.

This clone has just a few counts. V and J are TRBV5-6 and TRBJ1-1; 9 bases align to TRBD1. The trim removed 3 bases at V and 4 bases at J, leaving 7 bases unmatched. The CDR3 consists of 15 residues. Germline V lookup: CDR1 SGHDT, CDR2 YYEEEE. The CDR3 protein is CASSWGQGWTTEAFF. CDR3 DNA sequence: TGTGCCAGCAGCTGGGGACAGGGATGGACCACTGAAGCTTTCTTT.

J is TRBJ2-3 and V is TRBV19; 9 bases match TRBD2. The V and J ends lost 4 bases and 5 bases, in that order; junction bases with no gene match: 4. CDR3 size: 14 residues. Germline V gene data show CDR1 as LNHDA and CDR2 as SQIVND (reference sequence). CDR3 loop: CASSSGGARDTQYF. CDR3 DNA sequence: TGTGCCAGTAGTAGCGGGGGGGCCCGAGATACGCAGTATTTT.

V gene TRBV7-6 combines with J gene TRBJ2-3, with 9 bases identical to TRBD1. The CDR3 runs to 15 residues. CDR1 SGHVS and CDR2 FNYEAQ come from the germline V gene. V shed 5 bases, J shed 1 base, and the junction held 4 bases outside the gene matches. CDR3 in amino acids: CASSLGTGRTDTQYF. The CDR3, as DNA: TGTGCCAGCAGCCTGGGGACAGGGCGCACAGATACGCAGTATTTT.

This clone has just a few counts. Here the CDR3 DNA reads TGCGCCAGCAGCCACAGCCCCAGGGTTGAGAATGGCTACACCTTC. Protein sequence: CASSHSPRVENGYTF. The rearrangement links TRBV4-1 to TRBJ1-2; D perhaps matches TRBD1 (5 bases). The CDR3 spans 15 residues. Trimming removed 3 bases at V and 6 bases at J, with 17 bases between. The germline CDR1 and CDR2 sequences are MGHRA and YSYEKL.

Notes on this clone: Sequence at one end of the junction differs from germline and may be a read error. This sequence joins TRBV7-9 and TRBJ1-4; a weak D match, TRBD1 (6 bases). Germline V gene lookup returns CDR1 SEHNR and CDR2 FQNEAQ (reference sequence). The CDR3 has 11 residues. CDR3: CASSSTGKWQF. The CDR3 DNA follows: TGTGCCAGCAGCTCGACAGGAAAGTGGCAGTTT.